This T cell receptor beta chain was identified in a study of T-cell memory formation after mild COVID-19. For the study at large: Largely donor-specific sequence clusters came from a couple of donors. Study-level results: CD4+ clones that contracted lay mainly in CM and EM; CD8+ ones lay in EMRA. Second-wave clones peaking on day 37 lacked confirmed SARS-CoV-2 specificity. Among clones contracting day 15 to 85, CD4/CD8 was balanced, whereas later expanders leaned CD4+.

V was trimmed by 6 bases and J by 2 bases, leaving 14 bases between them. This CDR3 contains 15 residues. This clonotype was detected only a few times. No antigen is known for it. TCRdb processed the 5' RACE reads anew with MiXCR; each CDR3 protein has one entry. Among hundreds of thousands of distinct CDR3 sequences, about a sixth were seen once, and the ten largest hold around 22%. The receptor's source is a man aged 18 to 29 who had mild COVID-19 (a few samples of this study predate the infection). Cell type and time point are not known. Sequencing was carried out using PBMCs or a T cell subset sorted from them (not recorded which). This chain links TRBV12-3 or TRBV12-4 with TRBJ1-3; D perhaps matches TRBD1 (5 bases). DNA of the CDR3: TGTGCCAGCAGGCAGACAGCCTCGGCTGGAAACACCATATATTTT. Translation: CASRQTASAGNTIYF.